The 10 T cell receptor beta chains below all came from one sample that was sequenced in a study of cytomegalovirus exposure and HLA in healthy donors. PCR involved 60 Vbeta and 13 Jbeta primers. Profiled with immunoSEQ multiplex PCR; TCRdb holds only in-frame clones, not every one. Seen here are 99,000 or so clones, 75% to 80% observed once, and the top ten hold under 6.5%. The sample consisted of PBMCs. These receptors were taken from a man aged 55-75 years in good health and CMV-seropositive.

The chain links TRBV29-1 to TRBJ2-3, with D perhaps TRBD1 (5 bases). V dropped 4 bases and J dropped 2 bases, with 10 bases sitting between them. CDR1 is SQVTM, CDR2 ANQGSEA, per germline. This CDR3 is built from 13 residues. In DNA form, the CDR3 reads TGCAGCGTTGCAGGGTTTGACACAGATACGCAGTATTTT. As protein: CSVAGFDTDTQYF.

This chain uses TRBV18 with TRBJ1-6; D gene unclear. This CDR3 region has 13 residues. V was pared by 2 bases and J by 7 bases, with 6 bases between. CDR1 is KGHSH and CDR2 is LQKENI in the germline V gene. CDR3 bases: TGTGCCAGCTCACCAGGCAGGAATTCACCCCTCCACTTT. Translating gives CASSPGRNSPLHF.

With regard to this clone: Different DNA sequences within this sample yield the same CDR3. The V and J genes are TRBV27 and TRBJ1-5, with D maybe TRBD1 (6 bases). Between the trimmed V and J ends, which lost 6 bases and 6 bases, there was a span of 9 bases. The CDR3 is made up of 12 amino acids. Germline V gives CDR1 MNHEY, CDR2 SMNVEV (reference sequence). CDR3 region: CASSLRGQPQHF. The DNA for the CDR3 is TGTGCCAGCAGCCTCAGGGGTCAGCCCCAGCATTTT.

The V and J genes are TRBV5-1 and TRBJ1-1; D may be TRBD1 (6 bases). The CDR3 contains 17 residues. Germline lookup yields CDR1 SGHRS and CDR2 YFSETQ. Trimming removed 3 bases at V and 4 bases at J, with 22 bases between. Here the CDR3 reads CASSWGQVNGISTEAFF. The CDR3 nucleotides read TGCGCCAGCAGCTGGGGACAAGTTAACGGAATTAGCACTGAAGCTTTCTTT. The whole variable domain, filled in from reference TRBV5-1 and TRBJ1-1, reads KAGVTQTPRYLIKTRGQQVTLSCSPISGHRSVSWYQQTPGQGLQFLFEYFSETQRNKGNFPGRFSGRQFSNSRSEMNVSTLELGDSALYLCASSWGQVNGISTEAFFGQGTRLTVV.

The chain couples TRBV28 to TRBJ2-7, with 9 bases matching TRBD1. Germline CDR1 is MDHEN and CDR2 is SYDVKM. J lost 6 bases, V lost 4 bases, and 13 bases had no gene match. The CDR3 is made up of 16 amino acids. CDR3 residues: CASSSEKRTGVLEQYF. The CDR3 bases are TGTGCCAGCAGTTCCGAGAAAAGGACAGGGGTCCTCGAGCAGTACTTC.

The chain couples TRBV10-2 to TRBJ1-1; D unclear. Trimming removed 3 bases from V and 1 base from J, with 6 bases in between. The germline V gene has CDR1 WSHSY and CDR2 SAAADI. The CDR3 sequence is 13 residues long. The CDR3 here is CASSDGGNTEAFF. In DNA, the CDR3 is TGCGCCAGCAGTGACGGTGGGAACACTGAAGCTTTCTTT.

The CDR3 spells CARNGKDSPVSYNSPLHF. CDR3 sequence (DNA): TGTGCCAGAAACGGGAAGGACTCACCCGTCTCCTATAATTCACCCCTCCACTTT. The J gene is TRBJ1-6, the V gene TRBV5-3; D gene unclear. TRBV5-3 is designated an ORF whose function remains uncertain. The CDR3 is made up of 18 amino acids. Deletions cut 6 bases from V and 0 bases from J, with 19 bases between.

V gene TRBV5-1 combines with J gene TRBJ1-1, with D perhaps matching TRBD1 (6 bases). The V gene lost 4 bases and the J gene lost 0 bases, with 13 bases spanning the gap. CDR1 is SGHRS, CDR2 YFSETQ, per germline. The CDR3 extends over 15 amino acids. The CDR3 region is CASSVRGPLNTEAFF. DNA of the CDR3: TGCGCCAGCAGCGTCAGGGGACCTTTGAACACTGAAGCTTTCTTT. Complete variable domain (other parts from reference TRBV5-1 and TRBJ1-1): KAGVTQTPRYLIKTRGQQVTLSCSPISGHRSVSWYQQTPGQGLQFLFEYFSETQRNKGNFPGRFSGRQFSNSRSEMNVSTLELGDSALYLCASSVRGPLNTEAFFGQGTRLTVV.

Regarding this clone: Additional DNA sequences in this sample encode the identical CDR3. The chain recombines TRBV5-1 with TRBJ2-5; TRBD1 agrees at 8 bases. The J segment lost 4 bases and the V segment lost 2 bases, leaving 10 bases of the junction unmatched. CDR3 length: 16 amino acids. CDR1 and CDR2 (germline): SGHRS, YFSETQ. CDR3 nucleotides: TGCGCCAGCAGCTTACAGGGGGAGAGGGTAGGAGAGACCCAGTACTTC. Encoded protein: CASSLQGERVGETQYF. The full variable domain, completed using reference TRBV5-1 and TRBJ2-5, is KAGVTQTPRYLIKTRGQQVTLSCSPISGHRSVSWYQQTPGQGLQFLFEYFSETQRNKGNFPGRFSGRQFSNSRSEMNVSTLELGDSALYLCASSLQGERVGETQYFGPGTRLLVL.

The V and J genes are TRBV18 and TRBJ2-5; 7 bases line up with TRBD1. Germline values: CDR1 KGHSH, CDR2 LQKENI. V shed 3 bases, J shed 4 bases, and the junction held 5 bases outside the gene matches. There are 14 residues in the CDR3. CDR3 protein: CASSPPGQRETQYF. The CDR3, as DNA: TGTGCCAGCTCACCCCCGGGACAGCGAGAGACCCAGTACTTC.